A single sample gave rise to the 12 T cell receptor beta chains below, sequenced in a study of T cells in Graves' hyperthyroidism and ophthalmopathy. The TCR beta CDR3 regions underwent amplification using RNA transcripts as the source. The HTBI primer set served for first-round RT-PCR of the TCR CDR3. MiXCR, run by TCRdb on the multiplex PCR reads, gives a single entry per CDR3 protein. The sample has over 300,000 distinct CDR3 sequences, approximately 13% seen once. The sample was blood. Source of these receptors: an older woman with Graves' hyperthyroidism.

This clonotype turned up a few times. The chain links TRBV27 to TRBJ1-4; D call uncertain. The CDR3 is 14 amino acids. CDR1 and CDR2 (germline): MNHEY, SMNVEV (reference sequence). Trimming removed 6 bases at V and 6 bases at J, with 14 bases between. DNA for the CDR3: TGTGCCAGCAGCCCCGGGGTGGCGGATGAAAAACTGTTTTTT. Residues: CASSPGVADEKLFF.

This clonotype has a count of ten or more. V gene TRBV11-2 combines with J gene TRBJ2-1; TRBD2 agrees at 11 bases. CDR1 and CDR2 (germline): SGHAT, FQNNGV. The CDR3 contains 16 residues. The ends lost 5 bases at V and 2 bases at J; junction bases unmatched: 5. The CDR3: CASSPGTSGPYNEQFF. The CDR3 coding sequence is TGTGCCAGCAGCCCGGGGACTAGCGGACCCTACAATGAGCAGTTCTTC.

The CDR3 region is CATLWGGDGYTF. The CDR3 nucleotides read TGTGCCACCCTGTGGGGGGGCGATGGCTACACCTTC. This rearrangement joins TRBV19 to TRBJ1-2, with D maybe TRBD1 (6 bases). V lost 10 bases and J 6 bases, leaving 15 bases between the germline ends. This CDR3 has 12 amino acids. Germline assignment: CDR1 LNHDA and CDR2 SQIVND (reference sequence).

A few counts support this clonotype. This rearrangement joins TRBV30 to TRBJ1-2; D ambiguous. V was cut by 5 bases and J by 8 bases, with 15 bases left in between. The germline V gene has CDR1 GTSNPN and CDR2 SVGIG (reference sequence). The CDR3 sequence is 12 residues long. CDR3 DNA sequence: TGTGCCTGGGGTTTAGGCACGGGGGGCTACACCTTC. It is translated as CAWGLGTGGYTF.

This clonotype was detected a few times. In DNA, the CDR3 is TGCGCCAGCAGCTTAGGATCTGGACTAGCGTTGAATGAGCAGTTCTTC. Encoded protein: CASSLGSGLALNEQFF. The rearrangement joins TRBV5-1 to TRBJ2-1, with 9 nucleotides matching TRBD2. The CDR3 loop spans 16 amino acids. V was pared by 2 bases and J by 7 bases, with 10 bases of the junction left unmatched. Germline assignment: CDR1 SGHRS and CDR2 YFSETQ.

This clonotype has ten or more counts. The rearrangement joins TRBV28 to TRBJ1-5, with TRBD1 matching 9 bases. The CDR3 contains 15 residues. Germline V gene sequence: CDR1 MDHEN, CDR2 SYDVKM. The V and J ends lost 6 bases and 2 bases, in that order; junction bases with no gene match: 5. The CDR3 protein is CASSPGTGRNQPQHF. DNA for the CDR3: TGTGCCAGCAGCCCCGGGACAGGGCGCAATCAGCCCCAGCATTTT.

As regards this clonotype: It may be a read error: a sequence one base away is much more abundant. The genes are TRBV10-2 and TRBJ2-7, with TRBD1 identical over 12 bases. V lost 7 bases and J lost 5; bases outside the gene matches: 3. Germline CDR1 reads WSHSY; CDR2 reads SAAADI. The CDR3 has 13 amino acids. CDR3 DNA sequence: TGCGCCAGCAAGGGACAGGGGGCTCACGAGCAGTACTTC. Amino acid sequence: CASKGQGAHEQYF.

This clonotype was counted many times. The genes are TRBV30 and TRBJ2-7; perhaps TRBD1 as D (6 bases). Between the trimmed V and J ends, which lost 1 base and 4 bases, there was a span of 14 bases. The CDR3 has 14 amino acids. Germline V gene sequence: CDR1 GTSNPN, CDR2 SVGIG (reference sequence). DNA for the CDR3: TGTGCCTGGAGTGAAGGGGGTAAATTTTACGAGCAGTACTTC. Its protein product is CAWSEGGKFYEQYF.

The chain carries TRBV29-1 and TRBJ2-5, with D tentatively TRBD2 (6 bases). The CDR3 extends over 14 amino acids. Trimming removed 6 bases at V and 1 base at J, with 15 bases between. Germline CDR1 and CDR2: SQVTM and ANQGSEA. CDR3 sequence: CSVETAGFQETQYF. The CDR3 DNA follows: TGCAGCGTGGAGACCGCGGGATTCCAAGAGACCCAGTACTTC. Based on the CDR3 plus reference TRBV29-1 and TRBJ2-5, the full variable domain is SAVISQKPSRDICQRGTSLTIQCQVDSQVTMMFWYRQQPGQSLTLIATANQGSEATYESGFVIDKFPISRPNLTFSTLTVSNMSPEDSSIYLCSVETAGFQETQYFGPGTRLLVL.

This clonotype was recorded many times. V gene TRBV7-2 combines with J gene TRBJ1-6, with D tentatively TRBD1 (5 bases). The germline V gene encodes CDR1 SGHTA and CDR2 FQGNSA. V was shortened by 6 bases and J by 0 bases, with 12 bases between the two germline ends. This CDR3 spans 16 amino acids. The CDR3 here is CASRHKGSSYNSPLHF. Written as DNA, the CDR3 is TGTGCCAGCAGGCACAAGGGGAGCTCCTATAATTCACCCCTCCACTTT.

This clonotype was counted ten times or more. The J gene is TRBJ1-5, the V gene TRBV6-1; D is uncertain. From germline, CDR1 is MNHNS and CDR2 SASEGT. The germline V and J ends were trimmed by 7 bases and 0 bases, with 16 bases remaining between them. The CDR3 sequence is 16 residues long. The CDR3 protein is CASMSSAGISNQPQHF. CDR3 sequence (DNA): TGTGCCAGCATGAGCTCGGCGGGAATTAGCAATCAGCCCCAGCATTTT.

The chain has TRBV29-1 and TRBJ1-1; the D is unclear. The CDR3 spans 15 residues. The V end lost 2 bases, the J end lost 0 bases, and 13 bases lay between the germline ends. Germline loops: CDR1 SQVTM, CDR2 ANQGSEA. The CDR3 sequence is CSVEFTGKMNTEAFF. The CDR3 bases are TGCAGCGTTGAATTTACGGGGAAAATGAACACTGAAGCTTTCTTT. Full variable domain (remainder filled in from reference TRBV29-1 and TRBJ1-1): SAVISQKPSRDICQRGTSLTIQCQVDSQVTMMFWYRQQPGQSLTLIATANQGSEATYESGFVIDKFPISRPNLTFSTLTVSNMSPEDSSIYLCSVEFTGKMNTEAFFGQGTRLTVV.